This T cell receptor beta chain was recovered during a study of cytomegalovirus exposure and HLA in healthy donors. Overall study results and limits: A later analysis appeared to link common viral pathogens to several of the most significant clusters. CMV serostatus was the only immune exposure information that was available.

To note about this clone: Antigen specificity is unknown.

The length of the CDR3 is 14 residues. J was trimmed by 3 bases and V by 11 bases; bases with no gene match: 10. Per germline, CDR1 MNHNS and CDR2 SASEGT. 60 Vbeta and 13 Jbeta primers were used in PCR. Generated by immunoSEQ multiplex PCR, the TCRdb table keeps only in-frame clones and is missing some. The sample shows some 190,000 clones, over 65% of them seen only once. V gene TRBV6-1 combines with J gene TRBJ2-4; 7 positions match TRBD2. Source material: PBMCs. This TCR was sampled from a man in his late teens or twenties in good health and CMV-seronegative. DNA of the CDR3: TGTGCCTCGCGGCGGGGGTGGGACAAAAACATTCAGTACTTC. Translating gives CASRRGWDKNIQYF.